The entry below gives a single T cell receptor beta chain sequence along with its context. The antigen it recognizes is unknown. Base-call qualities are not available, and no considerably larger clone is one nucleotide away. Germline trimming: 2 bases from V, 9 bases from J; junction bases outside gene matches: 5. The CDR3 starts with the cysteine, ends with the phenylalanine, and has 13 residues. Only the CDR3 DNA is retained, 39 bases long and in frame from the first base. The germline V gene (reference sequence) provides CDR1 MNHEY and CDR2 SMNVEV. The data derive from a study of OX40 agonist ivuxolimab in advanced cancers. In the study overall: Ivuxolimab was a fully human IgG2 agonistic monoclonal antibody targeting the costimulatory receptor OX40 (CD134). Intravenous ivuxolimab was administered to patients every 2 weeks at six dose levels: 0.01, 0.1, 0.3, 1.5, 3 and 10 mg/kg. Of the roughly 53 patients in dose escalation, 19 had hepatocellular carcinoma, some 15 had melanoma, 9 had renal cell carcinoma and 9 had head and neck cancer. The dose-escalation cohort was 82.7% male with a mean age of around 64 years, ranging from about 23 to 85. Prior anti-PD-1, anti-PD-L1 or anti-CTLA-4 therapy was permitted, and about 40% of dose-escalation patients had received checkpoint inhibitors. Partial responses occurred in three dose-escalation patients, of whom one had hepatocellular carcinoma and two had cutaneous melanoma. The point of sequencing TCRbeta in the periphery was to test whether ivuxolimab changed TCR sequence diversity and drove clonal T-cell expansion. The paper covers the monotherapy dose-escalation part of the phase I ivuxolimab trial, which included N of about 50 patients.

To sequence the TCRbeta CDR3 region, genomic DNA was isolated from the sorted cells. The immunoSEQ Assay was used to sequence the TCRbeta CDR3 regions. Sourced from immuneACCESS, this table was stored by TCRdb with only in-frame sequences that have V and J called. A share of the clones is absent; for the studies checked, an unresolved V gene accounts for under half, and the remainder has no known explanation. The sample table contains some 85,000 clones; only one count was recorded for under 95% of them. The ten largest clones add up to around 1.7% of the sample. The paper's findings and limits, for the study overall: At doses of 0.1 to 3.0 mg/kg, clonal expansion of both CD4+ and CD8+ T cells in blood was seen between baseline and week 6. In partial responders in the 0.1-3.0 mg/kg groups, normalized peripheral clonal expansion was found to be among the lowest, especially among CD8+ T cells. After ivuxolimab, CD8+ T cells had more expanded clones than CD4+ T cells on average. Low levels of normalized T-cell clonal expansion were also shown by some nonresponding patients. Antigen specificity was not determined for the clonally expanded peripheral T cells.

Patients with a history of autoimmune disease or receiving systemic immunosuppression were excluded from the trial. In every dose cohort, peripheral blood was drawn for TCR sequencing at baseline, cycle 4 day 1, and cycle 7 day 1. Samples were obtained from an open-label, multicenter, first-in-human phase I dose-escalation trial of ivuxolimab. The trial enrolled adults with locally advanced or metastatic head and neck squamous cell, hepatocellular, melanoma or renal cell carcinoma. Before TCR sequencing, CD4+ T cells and CD8+ T cells were sorted from peripheral blood as separate populations. The chain joins TRBV27 to TRBJ2-3, with 7 bases in between that match TRBD2. Sequenced here: CD4+ or CD8+ T cells sorted from blood, sampled in a trial of the OX40 agonist ivuxolimab. The receptor comes from an adult with an advanced solid tumor such as melanoma, head and neck, liver or kidney cancer. The CDR3 sequence is CASSLGLAETQYF. At the DNA level, the sequence is TGTGCCAGCAGTTTAGGTCTAGCGGAAACGCAGTATTTT.